This T cell receptor beta chain was identified during a study of OX40 agonist ivuxolimab in advanced cancers. As for the study in general: Anti-PD-1, anti-PD-L1 or anti-CTLA-4 therapy given earlier was allowed, and about 38% had some. Study-level points and caveats: The average count of expanded clones was higher among CD8+ T cells than among CD4+. At doses 0.1 to 3.0 mg/kg, CD4+ and CD8+ clones expanded.

Blood specimens came from baseline, cycle 4 day 1, and cycle 7 day 1. Profiling relied on immunoSEQ multiplex PCR, and the TCRdb table lists in-frame clones only, not all of them. The sample lists under 85,000 clones; 90% to 95% were seen once. With V trimmed by 5 bases and J by 2 bases, 8 bases remained unmatched. In germline, CDR1 is MNHEY, CDR2 SVGAGI. There are 15 residues in the CDR3. Concerning this clone: Its target is not known.

The source was CD4+ or CD8+ T cells sorted from blood, collected in a trial of the OX40 agonist ivuxolimab. The chain has TRBV6-5 and TRBJ2-7, with TRBD2 matching over 8 bases. The sequence was obtained from an adult with an advanced solid tumor such as melanoma, head and neck, liver or kidney cancer. CDR3 amino acids: CASSPQTGGPYEQYF. The CDR3 DNA reads as TGTGCCAGCAGTCCGCAAACGGGAGGGCCCTACGAGCAGTACTTC.